Listed below are T cell receptor beta chains from one sample, sequenced in a study of blood T cell repertoires in COVID-19. Profiling relied on immunoSEQ multiplex PCR, and the TCRdb table lists in-frame clones only, not all of them. This table has 140,000 to 150,000 clones, roughly nine tenths appearing once. The sample comprised peripheral blood. Every receptor here comes from an older woman with active COVID-19. The CDR3 runs from the conserved cysteine through the conserved F or W. A D gene is named only where the DNA matches it firmly.

V	D	J	CDR3
TRBV28	TRBD1	TRBJ2-1	CASSWTGAYNEQFF
TRBV2	NA	TRBJ2-2	CASSVLRGRGNTGELFF
TRBV18	NA	TRBJ2-3	CASSSGDTQYF
TRBV18	TRBD1	TRBJ2-7	CASSRGQGPSYEQYF
TRBV19	NA	TRBJ2-7	CASSRRDEQYF
TRBV28	TRBD1	TRBJ2-2	CASSLIGGARTGELFF
TRBV21-1	NA	TRBJ2-1	CASSKKEPGLSARTEANYNEQFF
TRBV7-7	TRBD1	TRBJ2-1	CASSLLQGPYNEQFF
TRBV11-3	TRBD1	TRBJ1-5	CASTMNRDRESNQPQHF
TRBV6-1	NA	TRBJ2-7	CASSDWGLEQYF
TRBV18	NA	TRBJ1-2	CASRGGDYGYTF
TRBV29-1	TRBD1	TRBJ2-1	CSVRGDRGRVTYNEQFF
TRBV11-2	NA	TRBJ1-1	CASSLDISRPLRPGNTEAFF
TRBV7-2	TRBD1	TRBJ1-1	CASQTGTGLGAFF
TRBV4-2	NA	TRBJ2-3	CASSQVSLAGRDTQYF
TRBV5-4	NA	TRBJ1-1	CASSFEGGVNTEAFF
TRBV29-1	TRBD2	TRBJ2-2	CSVEVAGGNTGELFF
TRBV4-1	NA	TRBJ2-5	CASSLSHGETQYF
TRBV3-1/TRBV3-2	TRBD1	TRBJ1-3	CASSQTGSGNTIYF
TRBV10-1	TRBD1	TRBJ1-5	CASSESDWDRVGQPQHF
TRBV4-2	TRBD1	TRBJ1-2	CASSHQGQGFFYGYTF
TRBV3-1/TRBV3-2	TRBD2	TRBJ2-7	CASSQGGLVYEQYF
TRBV5-1	TRBD2	TRBJ2-3	CASSPTTSGSGNTQYF
TRBV2	TRBD1	TRBJ2-7	CASVPDRGSHEQYF
TRBV5-4	TRBD1	TRBJ2-2	CASSIGQGPNTGELFF
TRBV18	TRBD2	TRBJ2-5	CASSPRRRAQRGETQYF
TRBV29-1	TRBD1	TRBJ1-2	CSVDRAYGYTF
TRBV5-1	TRBD2	TRBJ2-2	CASRGLAGPGELFF
TRBV25-1	NA	TRBJ2-1	CASSRGFSYNEQFF
TRBV7-3	TRBD1	TRBJ2-7	CASSPGDRGYEQYF
TRBV10-1	NA	TRBJ2-1	CASSGPPERSYNEQFF
TRBV2	NA	TRBJ2-2	CASRGATNTGELFF
TRBV30	NA	TRBJ2-2	CAWSPRHPNTGELFF
TRBV7-9	NA	TRBJ2-3	CASSGQWGTDTQYF
TRBV7-9	NA	TRBJ1-4	CASSLGGALSEKLFF
TRBV28	NA	TRBJ2-7	CASSLPFQGYYEQYF
TRBV27	TRBD1	TRBJ1-2	CASSLMGQGDGYTF
TRBV5-6	NA	TRBJ1-3	CASSLGLFGGNTIYF
TRBV3-1/TRBV3-2	TRBD2	TRBJ2-7	CASSRGLAGGPGEQYF
TRBV7-8	TRBD1	TRBJ1-5	CASSFDRGRAQPQHF
TRBV5-1	TRBD2	TRBJ2-1	CASSLGTSGSEQFF
TRBV28	TRBD1	TRBJ1-2	CASRFSRGRSGYTF
TRBV6-2/TRBV6-3	NA	TRBJ2-1	CASSGLPYNEQFF
TRBV24-1	TRBD2	TRBJ2-1	CATSDPPVAGGINEQFF
TRBV6-5	TRBD1	TRBJ2-7	CASSYGAQGAYEQYF
TRBV30	TRBD1	TRBJ1-3	CAWDRDRGGNTIYF
TRBV5-5	TRBD1	TRBJ2-2	CASSQGASGELFF
TRBV2	TRBD2	TRBJ2-5	CASSASGQETQYF
TRBV2	TRBD1	TRBJ1-5	CASSTTGEDNQPQHF
TRBV11-3	TRBD1	TRBJ2-1	CASSLGGTGDREQFF
TRBV5-1	TRBD2	TRBJ2-1	CASRREASSYNEQFF